These T cell receptor beta chains were read from a single sample in a study of T cells in Graves' hyperthyroidism and ophthalmopathy. One entry per CDR3 protein, called by TCRdb with MiXCR from the multiplex PCR reads. Among almost 250,000 distinct CDR3 sequences listed, 24% were seen once. The sequenced sample consisted of blood. The receptors derive from a woman in her thirties or forties with Graves' ophthalmopathy. Each CDR3 is given with its conserved first and last residue. Each record gives: J gene, V gene, D gene, clone size, CDR3 DNA, CDR3 protein. The D gene is left open where the match is weak. The listing skips clone size in some rows; elsewhere it reads once, few, many or a size class.

J gene: TRBJ1-1; V gene: TRBV12-3/TRBV12-4; D gene: NA; clone size: many; CDR3 DNA: TGTGCCACCCGAACGGGGCACTTAGTGAACACTGAAGCTTTCTTT; CDR3 protein: CATRTGHLVNTEAFF
J gene: TRBJ2-2; V gene: TRBV4-1; D gene: TRBD2; clone size: few; CDR3 DNA: TGCGCCAGCAGACTCCAAGCGGGAGGGCTATCCGGGGAGCTGTTTTTT; CDR3 protein: CASRLQAGGLSGELFF
J gene: TRBJ1-2; V gene: TRBV5-1; D gene: TRBD1; clone size: NA; CDR3 DNA: TGCGCCAGCAGCCAACAGACAGGGGCCTATGGCTACACCTTC; CDR3 protein: CASSQQTGAYGYTF
J gene: TRBJ2-2; V gene: TRBV6-1; D gene: NA; clone size: many; CDR3 DNA: TGTGCCAGCAGTGAGTACGGGGAGCTGTTTTTT; CDR3 protein: CASSEYGELFF
J gene: TRBJ1-6; V gene: TRBV28; D gene: NA; clone size: many; CDR3 DNA: TGTGCCAGCAAAACCCGACAGTACCTTTATAATTCACCCCTCCACTTT; CDR3 protein: CASKTRQYLYNSPLHF
J gene: TRBJ2-7; V gene: TRBV30; D gene: NA; clone size: many; CDR3 DNA: TGTGCCTGGGTCCCGATACAGGTTTCCTACGAGCAGTACTTC; CDR3 protein: CAWVPIQVSYEQYF
J gene: TRBJ2-5; V gene: TRBV7-2; D gene: TRBD2; clone size: NA; CDR3 DNA: TGTGCCAGCAGCTTAAACGGGGGGGAAGAGACCCAGTACTTC; CDR3 protein: CASSLNGGEETQYF
J gene: TRBJ2-7; V gene: TRBV6-1; D gene: TRBD2; clone size: NA; CDR3 DNA: TGTGCCAGCAGTGGACTAGCGGGGGGTAGCTACGAGCAGTACTTC; CDR3 protein: CASSGLAGGSYEQYF
J gene: TRBJ2-4; V gene: TRBV12-3/TRBV12-4; D gene: NA; clone size: NA; CDR3 DNA: TGTGCCAGCAGTTTAAGAACCTGGGGCGGGGAGACCAAAAACATTCAGTACTTC; CDR3 protein: CASSLRTWGGETKNIQYF
J gene: TRBJ2-7; V gene: TRBV27; D gene: TRBD2; clone size: many; CDR3 DNA: TGTGCCAGCACCCCCCTAGCGGGAGGGTCATTTGGCGAGCAGTACTTC; CDR3 protein: CASTPLAGGSFGEQYF
J gene: TRBJ2-5; V gene: TRBV6-2/TRBV6-3; D gene: TRBD2; clone size: once; CDR3 DNA: TGTGCCAGCACAACTAGCGGGGGTCAACAAGAGACCCAGTACTTC; CDR3 protein: CASTTSGGQQETQYF
J gene: TRBJ2-1; V gene: TRBV29-1; D gene: TRBD2; clone size: many; CDR3 DNA: TGCAGCGTACGACTAGCGGGAGCTGGGTCCTACAATGAGCAGTTCTTC; CDR3 protein: CSVRLAGAGSYNEQFF
J gene: TRBJ2-1; V gene: TRBV28; D gene: NA; clone size: many; CDR3 DNA: TGTGCCAGCAGCGTCGGAGGAGAGGTGAACAATGAGCAGTTCTTC; CDR3 protein: CASSVGGEVNNEQFF
J gene: TRBJ1-1; V gene: TRBV5-1; D gene: NA; clone size: many; CDR3 DNA: TGCGCCAGCAGCTTGGGGGGCCGGAAGAACACTGAAGCTTTCTTT; CDR3 protein: CASSLGGRKNTEAFF
J gene: TRBJ1-1; V gene: TRBV19; D gene: NA; clone size: many; CDR3 DNA: TGTGCCAGTAGAGAGGACGGGAACACTGAAGCTTTCTTT; CDR3 protein: CASREDGNTEAFF
J gene: TRBJ1-6; V gene: TRBV5-1; D gene: TRBD1; clone size: many; CDR3 DNA: TGCGCCAGCAGTGCGGACAGGGTAAAATCACCCCTCCACTTT; CDR3 protein: CASSADRVKSPLHF
J gene: TRBJ1-1; V gene: TRBV14; D gene: NA; clone size: many; CDR3 DNA: TGTGCCAGCAGCCGAACCGGGACTCCGAATACTGGGGCTTTCTTT; CDR3 protein: CASSRTGTPNTGAFF
J gene: TRBJ1-2; V gene: TRBV7-2; D gene: NA; clone size: many; CDR3 DNA: TGTGCCAGCAGCTTAAGGAGGGCAACTAACTATGGCTACACCTTC; CDR3 protein: CASSLRRATNYGYTF
J gene: TRBJ2-2; V gene: TRBV11-3; D gene: TRBD2; clone size: many; CDR3 DNA: TGTGCCAGCAGCCTTAGTGGACTAGCGGGAGCCGGAGTGGACACCGGGGAGCTGTTTTTT; CDR3 protein: CASSLSGLAGAGVDTGELFF
J gene: TRBJ1-2; V gene: TRBV28; D gene: NA; clone size: many; CDR3 DNA: TGTGCCAGCAGCAGCTATGGCTACACCTTC; CDR3 protein: CASSSYGYTF
J gene: TRBJ1-5; V gene: TRBV4-2; D gene: TRBD1; clone size: many; CDR3 DNA: TGTGCCAGCAGCCACGCCGGGACAGGGGGCAATGGCAATCAGCCCCAGCATTTT; CDR3 protein: CASSHAGTGGNGNQPQHF
J gene: TRBJ1-1; V gene: TRBV7-8; D gene: NA; clone size: NA; CDR3 DNA: TGTGCCAGCAGCTACGCAGGGGTGGGGAACACTGAAGCTTTCTTT; CDR3 protein: CASSYAGVGNTEAFF
J gene: TRBJ2-7; V gene: TRBV7-6; D gene: NA; clone size: many; CDR3 DNA: TGTGCCAGCAGCTTCAACCCGAACGAGGAGCAGTACTTC; CDR3 protein: CASSFNPNEEQYF
J gene: TRBJ2-5; V gene: TRBV12-3/TRBV12-4; D gene: NA; clone size: many; CDR3 DNA: TGTGCCAGCAGTTTAGGTATCGGGCGGGAAAGAGGGGAGACCCAGTACTTC; CDR3 protein: CASSLGIGRERGETQYF
J gene: TRBJ1-2; V gene: TRBV12-3/TRBV12-4; D gene: TRBD1; clone size: NA; CDR3 DNA: TGTGCCAGCAGTTTAGCGGGGACAGGGGGAGACTATGGCTACACCTTC; CDR3 protein: CASSLAGTGGDYGYTF
J gene: TRBJ2-7; V gene: TRBV28; D gene: TRBD2; clone size: NA; CDR3 DNA: TGTGCCAGCAGGGGGACTAACTCCTACGAGCAGTACTTC; CDR3 protein: CASRGTNSYEQYF